Each of the 2 T cell receptor beta chains below was sequenced from the same sample in a study of T cells expressing NK-cell markers. TCRdb re-called the 5' RACE reads and shows each CDR3 protein once, DNA omitted. This sample's table has 350,000 to 450,000 distinct CDR3 sequences. Sequenced: blood T cells: a sorted CD56 or NKG2C T cell subset, CD4+ or CD8+ T cells, or bulk PBMC T cells (not recorded which). Every receptor here comes from a man aged 18-75 years in good health.

The chain has TRBV2 and TRBJ1-1. Germline V gives CDR1 SNHLY, CDR2 FYNNEI. The CDR3 consists of 17 residues. The CDR3 reads CASSEAGRRRPNTEAFF.

CDR3 loop: CSARDVGGKITSSYNEQFF. The chain uses TRBV20-1 and TRBJ2-1; TCRdb returns TRBD2, unconfirmable since there is no DNA. CDR3 length: 19 amino acids. Germline V gives CDR1 DFQATT, CDR2 SNEGSKA (reference sequence).